This passage covers 5 T cell receptor beta chains from one sample sequenced in a study of cytomegalovirus exposure and HLA in healthy donors. Vbeta (60) and Jbeta (13) primers were used in the PCR. Data came from immunoSEQ multiplex PCR; TCRdb stores just in-frame clones and leaves some out. The sample yields about 230,000 clones, 82% seen once. The sequenced sample consisted of PBMCs. The receptors originated from a woman aged 40 to 50 in good health and CMV-seronegative.

This clone was picked up a small number of times. The rearrangement joins TRBV18 to TRBJ1-3; 9 nucleotides match TRBD1. With V trimmed by 1 base and J by 4 bases, 8 bases remained unmatched. The germline V gene has CDR1 KGHSH and CDR2 LQKENI. The CDR3 runs to 17 residues. This chain's CDR3 is CASSPRDRDSSGNTIYF. CDR3 nucleotide sequence: TGTGCCAGCTCACCACGGGACAGGGACTCATCGGGAAACACCATATATTTT.

This rearrangement joins TRBV18 to TRBJ1-4, with TRBD1 matching 9 bases. The junction had 10 bases not matched to a gene; V was cut back by 6 bases and J by 8 bases. Germline lookup yields CDR1 KGHSH and CDR2 LQKENI. The CDR3 loop spans 15 amino acids. The CDR3 is CASSRTGGHLEKLFF. In nucleotides, the CDR3 is TGTGCCAGCTCTCGCACAGGGGGCCATTTGGAAAAACTGTTTTTT.

The chain joins TRBV7-2 to TRBJ2-5; weak D call: TRBD1 (6 bases). Germline assignment: CDR1 SGHTA and CDR2 FQGNSA. The CDR3 sequence is 13 residues long. The V end was cut by 3 bases, the J end by 4 bases, with 9 bases between. CDR3 in DNA: TGTGCCAGCAGCTTTACAGGGACAGAGACCCAGTACTTC. Encoded protein: CASSFTGTETQYF.

This chain joins TRBV19 and TRBJ1-5, with D possibly matching TRBD1 (5 bases). The V gene lost 0 bases and the J gene lost 2 bases, with 11 bases spanning the gap. CDR3 length: 16 residues. Germline values: CDR1 LNHDA, CDR2 SQIVND (reference sequence). In DNA form, the CDR3 reads TGTGCCAGTAGTATAGATGCAGGGCTGCGCAATCAGCCCCAGCATTTT. It encodes CASSIDAGLRNQPQHF.

CDR3 protein: CASSQTDNQPQHF. Here the CDR3 DNA reads TGTGCCAGCAGCCAGACAGACAATCAGCCCCAGCATTTT. The rearrangement links TRBV6-5 to TRBJ1-5; possible D gene TRBD1, 5 bases. The V gene lost 6 bases and the J gene lost 3 bases, with 9 bases spanning the gap. Germline V lookup: CDR1 MNHEY, CDR2 SVGAGI. The CDR3 has 13 residues.